The present T cell receptor beta chain was sequenced within a study of cytomegalovirus exposure and HLA in healthy donors. Findings and limits, study-wide: The listing of roughly 160 TCR beta chains classed them as cytomegalovirus-associated. Analysis performed later showed TCR beta chains linked to HLA being more clonally expanded than equally common others. Highly shared variants forming one cluster were likely a sequencing artifact.

In the PCR, 60 Vbeta and 13 Jbeta primers were used. The method was immunoSEQ multiplex PCR; TCRdb's version includes in-frame clones alone and lacks a portion of them. Seen here are roughly 150,000 clones, about three quarters observed once, and the top ten hold 3.9%. The CDR3 has 15 amino acids. CDR1 and CDR2 from the germline V gene are SGDLS and YYNGEE. The ends lost 4 bases at V and 6 bases at J; junction bases unmatched: 12. Note on this clone: What it binds is not known.

Sequencing was carried out using PBMCs. This chain joins TRBV9 and TRBJ2-7; 8 positions agree with TRBD1. The origin of this receptor is a male donor in good health and CMV-seronegative. The CDR3 bases are TGTGCCAGCAGCCGCACCACAGGGGGAGACGGCGAGCAGTACTTC. Residues: CASSRTTGGDGEQYF.